This entry lists 27 T cell receptor beta chains sequenced from one sample in a study of T cell responses to AZD1222 COVID-19 vaccine. Sequencing was performed with immunoSEQ multiplex PCR; in TCRdb, only in-frame clones are kept and a portion is missing. The sample has about 130,000 clones; 87% are singletons. Material: peripheral blood, obtained on day 0 of AZD1222 vaccination. These receptors originate from an adult in good health.

V and J are TRBV25-1 and TRBJ1-2; the D is unclear. The CDR3 is made up of 12 amino acids. Trimming removed 3 bases from V and 5 bases from J, with 7 bases in between. CDR1 is MGHDK and CDR2 is SYGVNS in the germline V gene. The CDR3 protein is CASSDGRYGYTF. CDR3 DNA sequence: TGTGCCAGCAGTGACGGAAGATATGGCTACACCTTC.

V gene TRBV4-3 combines with J gene TRBJ1-3, with D possibly TRBD1 on 5 matching bases. The CDR3 sequence is 17 residues long. CDR1 and CDR2 from the germline V gene are LGHNA and YSLEER. Trimming left V 1 base short and J 0 bases short, with 13 bases between. This CDR3 reads CASSQVPRGFSGNTIYF. The CDR3 DNA is TGCGCCAGCAGCCAAGTTCCCCGGGGCTTCTCTGGAAACACCATATATTTT.

This chain connects TRBV18 to TRBJ1-4; 7 bases fit TRBD1. The CDR3 has 13 amino acids. V was pared by 3 bases and J by 8 bases, with 3 bases of the junction left unmatched. CDR1 is KGHSH, CDR2 LQKENI, per germline. The DNA of the CDR3 is TGTGCCAGCTCACCGTCGACAGGGGAAAAACTGTTTTTT. It yields the protein CASSPSTGEKLFF. Using reference TRBV18 and TRBJ1-4 for the parts outside the CDR3, the full variable domain is NAGVMQNPRHLVRRRGQEARLRCSPMKGHSHVYWYRQLPEEGLKFMVYLQKENIIDESGMPKERFSAEFPKEGPSILRIQQVVRGDSAAYFCASSPSTGEKLFFGSGTQLSVL.

This clone appeared once. The chain uses TRBV5-1 and TRBJ1-2; 9 positions match TRBD1. The V segment lost 6 bases and the J segment 3 bases; nucleotides outside the gene matches: 3. Germline-derived CDR1 and CDR2 are SGHRS and YFSETQ. The CDR3 is 13 amino acids. The CDR3 region is CASTRDRDYGYTF. The CDR3, as DNA: TGCGCCAGCACCCGGGACAGGGACTATGGCTACACCTTC. The entire variable domain, with the rest obtained from reference TRBV5-1 and TRBJ1-2, is as follows: KAGVTQTPRYLIKTRGQQVTLSCSPISGHRSVSWYQQTPGQGLQFLFEYFSETQRNKGNFPGRFSGRQFSNSRSEMNVSTLELGDSALYLCASTRDRDYGYTFGSGTRLTVV.

This rearrangement joins TRBV13 to TRBJ2-7, with 11 bases identical to TRBD2. Germline CDR1 is PRHDT and CDR2 is FYEKMQ (reference sequence). V trimming: 10 bases; J trimming: 3 bases; junction bases outside the gene matches: 8. The CDR3 contains 14 residues. CDR3 in DNA: TGTGCCACCTCCACTAGCGGGAGCCTCTACGAGCAGTACTTC. This translates into CATSTSGSLYEQYF.

This chain uses TRBV27 with TRBJ1-1; possible D gene TRBD1, 6 bases. V shed 5 bases and J shed 1 base, with 11 bases lying between them. This CDR3 comprises 14 residues. The V gene's germline CDR1 is MNHEY and CDR2 SMNVEV (reference sequence). The CDR3 DNA follows: TGTGCCAGCAGTCTCCAGGGGCGGAACACTGAAGCTTTCTTT. This sequence encodes CASSLQGRNTEAFF.

The CDR3 spells CASRIQGSTEAFF. CDR3 nucleotides: TGCGCCAGCAGGATACAGGGGTCCACTGAAGCTTTCTTT. This chain connects TRBV5-1 to TRBJ1-1; 7 bases are shared with TRBD1. Trimming removed 5 bases from V and 4 bases from J; junction bases left unmatched: 5. The CDR3 has 13 amino acids. CDR1 is SGHRS, CDR2 YFSETQ, per germline.

The chain has TRBV19 and TRBJ1-3, with TRBD1 matching over 7 bases. The CDR3 extends over 16 amino acids. Trimming at V came to 4 bases and at J to 10 bases, leaving 16 bases not matched to a gene. Germline-derived CDR1 and CDR2 are LNHDA and SQIVND (reference sequence). CDR3: CASSTIPGTAEQTIYF. The CDR3 nucleotides are TGTGCCAGTAGTACAATCCCCGGGACAGCTGAACAGACCATATATTTT.

The J gene is TRBJ2-1, the V gene TRBV29-1, with TRBD1 matching 9 bases. This CDR3 contains 11 residues. V shed 6 bases and J 8 bases; nucleotides not matched to a gene: 2. The germline CDR1 and CDR2 sequences are SQVTM and ANQGSEA. CDR3 DNA sequence: TGCAGCGTGGGACAGGGATATGAGCAGTTCTTC. This encodes CSVGQGYEQFF.

The chain recombines TRBV6-5 with TRBJ2-7; 7 bases match TRBD1. CDR1 and CDR2 from the germline V gene are MNHEY and SVGAGI. With V trimmed by 7 bases and J by 0 bases, 9 bases remained unmatched. The CDR3 extends over 15 amino acids. This chain's CDR3 is CASTTTGTFSYEQYF. The CDR3 DNA reads as TGTGCCAGCACTACGACAGGGACCTTCTCCTACGAGCAGTACTTC.

The chain links TRBV5-1 to TRBJ1-1; TRBD1 might be the D (6 bases). The V gene lost 2 bases and the J gene lost 5 bases, with 19 bases spanning the gap. The CDR3 has 16 residues. In germline, CDR1 is SGHRS, CDR2 YFSETQ. Here the CDR3 reads CASSLQKQGGRTEAFF. The CDR3, as DNA: TGCGCCAGCAGCTTACAAAAACAGGGAGGACGAACTGAAGCTTTCTTT.

This clone was seen only once. This chain connects TRBV19 to TRBJ1-5; tentatively, D is TRBD1 (6 bases). CDR1 is LNHDA, CDR2 SQIVND, per germline (reference sequence). The CDR3 runs 16 residues. Trimming pared 1 base from V and 9 bases from J, leaving 19 bases between. The CDR3 DNA reads TGTGCCAGTAGTATAGGGGGACACGTCGACGATCGGCCCCAGCATTTT. Its translation: CASSIGGHVDDRPQHF.

A single count supports this clone. Other DNA sequences within the sample encode an identical CDR3. The chain carries TRBV4-2 and TRBJ1-3; the match to TRBD1 covers 8 bases. Germline values: CDR1 LGHNA, CDR2 YNFKEQ. Trimming at V came to 1 base and at J to 2 bases, leaving 1 base not matched to a gene. This CDR3 is 15 amino acids long. Here the CDR3 DNA reads TGTGCCAGCAGCCAAGTGACAGGGGCTGGAAACACCATATATTTT. Amino acids: CASSQVTGAGNTIYF.

The rearrangement links TRBV11-2 to TRBJ1-1; no clear D. Germline loops: CDR1 SGHAT, CDR2 FQNNGV. Between the trimmed V and J ends, which lost 3 bases and 3 bases, there was a span of 11 bases. The length of the CDR3 is 14 residues. Here the CDR3 reads CASSFGVRDTEAFF. DNA of the CDR3: TGTGCCAGCAGCTTTGGGGTCCGGGACACTGAAGCTTTCTTT.

The chain uses TRBV28 and TRBJ1-2, with 7 nucleotides matching TRBD1. J was trimmed by 4 bases and V by 5 bases; bases with no gene match: 7. Germline values: CDR1 MDHEN, CDR2 SYDVKM. This CDR3 is 14 amino acids long. CDR3 region: CASSRTGSGYGYTF. For the CDR3, the DNA is TGTGCCAGCAGTCGGACAGGATCGGGCTATGGCTACACCTTC.

V is TRBV7-6 and J is TRBJ1-2; D perhaps matches TRBD1 (6 bases). V gave up 4 bases and J gave up 7 bases, with 19 bases separating them. Germline V gene sequence: CDR1 SGHVS, CDR2 FNYEAQ. This CDR3 spans 15 amino acids. The CDR3 DNA is TGTGCCAGCAGCTCTGGACCCGGACAGACCCTTGGCTACACCTTC. It is translated as CASSSGPGQTLGYTF.

The chain has TRBV7-2 and TRBJ1-1; 7 bases align to TRBD1. Germline V CDR1 and CDR2: SGHTA, FQGNSA. J lost 3 bases, V lost 5 bases, and 9 bases had no gene match. The CDR3 is made up of 15 amino acids. CDR3 DNA sequence: TGTGCCAGCAGCCCGACAGGGACGCAGTACACTGAAGCTTTCTTT. Protein product: CASSPTGTQYTEAFF.

The chain joins TRBV5-1 to TRBJ2-7; perhaps TRBD2 as D (5 bases). Per germline, CDR1 SGHRS and CDR2 YFSETQ. Trimming cost V 4 bases and J 6 bases, with 17 bases left between them. The CDR3 is 14 amino acids. CDR3 nucleotides: TGCGCCAGCAGCCCCGTTTCACGGGATTCCGAGCAGTACTTC. Protein product: CASSPVSRDSEQYF.

V usage is TRBV7-8 and J usage is TRBJ1-5, with 8 nucleotides matching TRBD1. The trim removed 0 bases at V and 7 bases at J, leaving 14 bases unmatched. The CDR3 spans 18 residues. Germline CDR1 SGHVS, CDR2 FQNEAQ. The CDR3 region is CASSLATDRTGYSQPQHF. DNA for the CDR3: TGTGCCAGCAGCTTAGCCACGGACCGGACAGGGTATTCCCAGCCCCAGCATTTT.

This clone showed up just once. The same CDR3 can be traced to other DNA sequences in this sample. This chain uses TRBV6-1 with TRBJ1-1; TRBD1 might be the D (6 bases). CDR3 length: 13 amino acids. CDR1 and CDR2 (germline): MNHNS, SASEGT. Deletions cut 3 bases from V and 1 base from J, with 6 bases between. CDR3 sequence reads: CASSDRGNTEAFF. The CDR3 DNA follows: TGTGCCAGCAGTGACAGGGGGAACACTGAAGCTTTCTTT.

The rearrangement uses TRBV5-4 and TRBJ2-5, with D hard to call. V gave up 7 bases and J gave up 5 bases, with 9 bases separating them. Germline CDR1 reads SGHNT; CDR2 reads YYREEE (reference sequence). CDR3 size: 11 residues. The chain's CDR3 is CASGPMETQYF. DNA of the CDR3: TGTGCCAGCGGGCCGATGGAGACCCAGTACTTC.

V gene TRBV5-1 combines with J gene TRBJ2-3, with D possibly TRBD2 on 6 matching bases. Germline V CDR1 and CDR2: SGHRS, YFSETQ. Trimming took 2 bases from V and 0 from J, leaving 10 bases between them. The CDR3 loop spans 15 amino acids. The CDR3 nucleotides read TGCGCCAGCAGCTTTAGCGGATCTAGCACAGATACGCAGTATTTT. Protein sequence: CASSFSGSSTDTQYF.

CDR3 residues: CASSLWAQNTEAFF. The CDR3 DNA reads as TGTGCCAGCAGCTTATGGGCCCAGAACACTGAAGCTTTCTTT. The chain carries TRBV7-6 and TRBJ1-1; D is ambiguous. This CDR3 is 14 amino acids long. Germline values: CDR1 SGHVS, CDR2 FNYEAQ. Trimming removed 2 bases at V and 1 base at J, with 8 bases between.

The rearrangement uses TRBV25-1 and TRBJ1-5; 8 bases map to TRBD1. Per the germline V gene, CDR1 is MGHDK and CDR2 is SYGVNS. Trimming at V came to 3 bases and at J to 9 bases, leaving 4 bases not matched to a gene. The CDR3 loop spans 13 amino acids. Here the CDR3 DNA reads TGTGCCAGCAGTGAGACAGGGGTCGCGCCCCAGCATTTT. It specifies CASSETGVAPQHF.

This chain links TRBV24-1 with TRBJ2-3, with 10 positions matching TRBD2. The J segment lost 5 bases and the V segment lost 3 bases, leaving 7 bases of the junction unmatched. Germline V gives CDR1 KGHDR, CDR2 SFDVKD. The CDR3 is made up of 16 amino acids. The CDR3 DNA is TGTGCCACCAGTGATCCTACTAGCGGGGTTGGAGATACGCAGTATTTT. Translation gives CATSDPTSGVGDTQYF.

The chain is built from TRBV19 and TRBJ1-6, with D uncertain. This CDR3 has 12 residues. Between the trimmed V and J ends, which lost 3 bases and 7 bases, there was a span of 4 bases. Germline values: CDR1 LNHDA, CDR2 SQIVND (reference sequence). This chain's CDR3 is CASSIGNSPLHF. The CDR3 bases are TGTGCCAGTAGTATCGGGAATTCACCCCTCCACTTT.

The rearrangement uses TRBV12-3 or TRBV12-4 and TRBJ1-1; no reliable D call. This CDR3 is 11 amino acids long. Trimming took 3 bases from V and 7 from J, leaving 6 bases between them. In DNA form, the CDR3 reads TGTGCCAGCAGTTTTTTGGGTGAAGCTTTCTTT. This sequence encodes CASSFLGEAFF.